This TCR beta chain comes out of a study of blood T cell repertoires in COVID-19. Study overall: COVID-19 samples from acute and convalescent phases originated in the United States, Italy and Spain.

V was pared by 0 bases and J by 3 bases, with 8 bases of the junction left unmatched. The germline V gene has CDR1 SGHRS and CDR2 YFSETQ. The CDR3 contains 16 residues. This clone appeared a single time. As handled by the study authors: Reference gene primer amplification yielded estimated nucleated cell counts. Repertoires were generated with immunoSEQ multiplex PCR, while TCRdb's copy carries only in-frame clones and drops some. V, J and clone size are those of that table, while D and trimming were read from the DNA. The sample yields 180,000 or so clones, approximately 84% seen once. The material sequenced was peripheral blood. The genes are TRBV5-1 and TRBJ2-7; 8 nucleotides match TRBD2. This receptor was identified in a woman of 80 years or more with acute or convalescent COVID-19. The CDR3, as DNA: TGCGCCAGCAGCTTGGCTGCTAGCGGGCTAATCTACGAGCAGTACTTC. Translating gives CASSLAASGLIYEQYF.